The following is a T cell receptor beta chain sequence with its context. No antigen is known for it. HTBI primers from iRepertoire and Arm-PCR of CDR3 regions yielded the TCR beta libraries. TCRdb used MiXCR to reprocess the multiplex PCR reads, holding one entry per CDR3 protein. In the table there are around 400,000 distinct CDR3 sequences, approximately 15% of which are singletons. These data come from a study of regulatory T cells in long-lasting Graves disease. Whole-study results and caveats: Persistent patients had a count of shared public clonotypes (approximately 3,000) that exceeded that of new patients (around 910). Among samples with persistent disease, TRBV28, TRBJ1-2 and TRBJ2-5 were favored.

This CDR3 has 13 amino acids. Trimming took 8 bases from V and 7 from J, leaving 17 bases between them. Germline V lookup: CDR1 KGHSH, CDR2 LQKENI. The time point here: newly diagnosed GD, antithyroid drugs for less than 3 months. Generation of the TCR library employed RNA extracted from PBMCs. The same sample was also used in a study of T cells in Graves' hyperthyroidism and ophthalmopathy. In that study: Clinical symptoms, serum thyroxine and TRAb, thyroid ultrasound and orbital computed tomography were used for the diagnoses.

The chain recombines TRBV18 with TRBJ1-2, with D unresolved. Source: peripheral blood mononuclear cells (PBMCs), taken at new diagnosis, from a patient treated with antithyroid drugs. The sequence derives from a middle-aged woman with Graves disease. CDR3 DNA: TGTGCCAGCGCGGGAGAGGCGAGCGGTGGCTACACCTTC. This codes for CASAGEASGGYTF.